A selection of T cell receptor beta chains follows, all from one sample in a study of T-cell memory formation after mild COVID-19. TCRdb recomputed calls from the 5' RACE reads with MiXCR, one row per CDR3 protein. This sample has nearly 250,000 distinct CDR3 sequences; 15% to 19% occur once, and the top ten carry more than 2%. Source material: PBMCs or a T cell subset sorted from them (not recorded which). The source of these receptors is an adult woman who had mild COVID-19 (a few samples of this study predate the infection). Cell type and time point are not known. CDR3s include the opening cysteine and the closing phenylalanine or tryptophan. A D gene is named only where the DNA matches it firmly. Some rows have no size entry. The others give once, few or many, or a class for an expanded clone.

clone_size	v_call	d_call	j_call	cdr3_aa	cdr3_nt
.	TRBV6-5	.	TRBJ2-1	CASSYGGAGDNEQFF	TGTGCCAGCAGTTACGGTGGGGCAGGGGACAATGAGCAGTTCTTC
few	TRBV27	TRBD1	TRBJ2-5	CASSHGTARETQYF	TGTGCCAGCAGTCACGGGACAGCCCGAGAGACCCAGTACTTC
many	TRBV20-1	.	TRBJ2-1	CSARKSGGISYNEQFF	TGCAGTGCTAGAAAAAGTGGGGGGATCTCCTACAATGAGCAGTTCTTC
.	TRBV20-1	TRBD2	TRBJ2-5	CSAPRTSGSGETQYF	TGCAGTGCTCCCCGGACTAGCGGGAGTGGAGAGACCCAGTACTTC
.	TRBV6-6	TRBD2	TRBJ2-7	CASTAPSSGINYEQYF	TGTGCCAGCACAGCACCTTCGAGCGGGATAAACTACGAGCAGTACTTC
few	TRBV29-1	.	TRBJ2-3	CSVVLRHDSTDTQYF	TGCAGCGTTGTTCTCCGCCACGACAGCACAGATACGCAGTATTTT
.	TRBV12-3/TRBV12-4	TRBD2	TRBJ2-7	CASRPSSGRSYEQYF	TGTGCCAGCAGACCCTCTAGCGGGAGAAGCTACGAGCAGTACTTC
few	TRBV7-2	.	TRBJ2-7	CASSFLVLYEQYF	TGTGCCAGCAGCTTTCTGGTTTTATACGAGCAGTACTTC
.	TRBV6-6	TRBD1	TRBJ1-6	CASSPGGIITYNSPLHF	TGTGCCAGCAGTCCAGGGGGGATTATCACCTATAATTCACCCCTCCACTTT
few	TRBV6-5	TRBD1	TRBJ2-7	CASSLTGDRDFYEQYF	TGTGCCAGCAGCCTTACGGGGGACAGGGACTTCTACGAGCAGTACTTC
few	TRBV7-9	TRBD1	TRBJ2-2	CARFTGGATGELFF	TGTGCCAGGTTCACAGGGGGCGCGACCGGGGAGCTGTTTTTT
few	TRBV18	.	TRBJ1-1	CASSPTVGDNTEAFF	TGTGCCAGCTCACCAACAGTTGGGGATAACACTGAAGCTTTCTTT
once	TRBV9	.	TRBJ2-2	CASSVTGTNTGELFF	TGTGCCAGCAGCGTTACCGGGACTAACACCGGGGAGCTGTTTTTT
.	TRBV9	.	TRBJ1-1	CASSVRAENTEAFF	TGTGCCAGCAGCGTAAGAGCGGAGAACACTGAAGCTTTCTTT
few	TRBV29-1	.	TRBJ1-1	CSVRDRALEMNTEAFF	TGCAGCGTTCGCGACAGAGCCCTCGAGATGAACACTGAAGCTTTCTTT
few	TRBV7-9	TRBD2	TRBJ2-3	CASSLWVLAADTQYF	TGTGCCAGCAGCTTATGGGTTCTAGCGGCAGATACGCAGTATTTT
few	TRBV12-3/TRBV12-4	TRBD1	TRBJ1-5	CASSPYRQGANQPQHF	TGTGCCAGCAGTCCCTATCGACAGGGGGCCAATCAGCCCCAGCATTTT
.	TRBV10-3	TRBD2	TRBJ2-2	CAISSLAGATGELFF	TGTGCCATCAGTTCTCTAGCGGGGGCCACCGGGGAGCTGTTTTTT
medium-sized	TRBV5-1	TRBD2	TRBJ2-1	CASSSGTSGRSSYNEQFF	TGCGCCAGCAGCTCCGGGACTAGCGGGAGGAGCTCCTACAATGAGCAGTTCTTC
.	TRBV7-8	TRBD1	TRBJ1-4	CASSLTTGFNEKLFF	TGTGCCAGCAGCTTAACGACAGGGTTTAATGAAAAACTGTTTTTT
few	TRBV6-2/TRBV6-3	TRBD2	TRBJ2-7	CASTTGSTSGVYEQYF	TGTGCCAGCACCACAGGATCGACTAGCGGAGTTTACGAGCAGTACTTC
few	TRBV20-1	TRBD2	TRBJ2-1	CSASKAGGNEQFF	TGCAGTGCCTCGAAGGCGGGAGGCAATGAGCAGTTCTTC
.	TRBV20-1	TRBD1	TRBJ1-2	CSATDRRRSYGYTF	TGCAGTGCAACGGACAGGCGCCGCTCCTATGGCTACACCTTC
medium-sized	TRBV7-8	.	TRBJ2-5	CASSFGIQETQYF	TGTGCCAGCAGCTTCGGAATCCAAGAGACCCAGTACTTC
.	TRBV4-2	.	TRBJ2-7	CASSHRPGDEQYF	TGTGCCAGCAGCCACCGGCCCGGGGACGAGCAGTACTTC
few	TRBV7-2	TRBD2	TRBJ2-2	CASSLASGRSTGELFF	TGTGCCAGCAGCTTAGCCAGCGGGAGGAGCACCGGGGAGCTGTTTTTT
.	TRBV24-1	.	TRBJ2-2	CATSHRKTNTGELFF	TGTGCCACCAGCCACAGGAAAACGAACACCGGGGAGCTGTTTTTT
.	TRBV20-1	.	TRBJ2-5	CSARGARQDGTQYF	TGCAGTGCTAGAGGAGCCCGACAGGATGGGACCCAGTACTTC
few	TRBV12-3/TRBV12-4	.	TRBJ2-1	CASSLIGGLGEQFF	TGTGCCAGCAGTTTGATAGGGGGTCTTGGGGAGCAGTTCTTC
.	TRBV24-1	.	TRBJ1-5	CATGGQGGPSQPQHF	TGTGCCACCGGGGGACAAGGGGGACCCAGTCAGCCCCAGCATTTT
few	TRBV20-1	.	TRBJ2-7	CSARRDSSYEQYF	TGCAGTGCTAGGAGGGATAGCTCCTACGAGCAGTACTTC
.	TRBV3-1	.	TRBJ2-7	CASSQDVTRSYEQYF	TGTGCCAGCAGCCAAGATGTCACGAGATCCTACGAGCAGTACTTC
many	TRBV20-1	.	TRBJ1-1	CSARGHRTNTEAFF	TGCAGTGCTAGAGGACACCGCACGAACACTGAAGCTTTCTTT
.	TRBV5-1	.	TRBJ2-1	CASSVTLLGEQFF	TGCGCCAGCAGCGTGACCCTTTTGGGAGAACAGTTCTTC
.	TRBV6-2/TRBV6-3	TRBD1	TRBJ1-5	CASRQGTGGHNQPQHF	TGTGCCAGCAGACAAGGGACAGGGGGTCACAATCAGCCCCAGCATTTT
.	TRBV10-3	.	TRBJ2-4	CATGGDQLAKNIQYF	TGTGCCACCGGGGGAGACCAACTAGCCAAAAACATTCAGTACTTC
few	TRBV18	.	TRBJ2-7	CASSPPASYEQYF	TGTGCCAGCTCACCACCTGCCTCCTACGAGCAGTACTTC
many	TRBV6-2/TRBV6-3	.	TRBJ1-5	CASSLDGSNQPQHF	TGTGCCAGCAGCCTCGACGGTAGCAATCAGCCCCAGCATTTT
few	TRBV24-1	TRBD2	TRBJ2-1	CATSVGGAANEQFF	TGTGCCACCAGTGTCGGGGGGGCAGCAAATGAGCAGTTCTTC